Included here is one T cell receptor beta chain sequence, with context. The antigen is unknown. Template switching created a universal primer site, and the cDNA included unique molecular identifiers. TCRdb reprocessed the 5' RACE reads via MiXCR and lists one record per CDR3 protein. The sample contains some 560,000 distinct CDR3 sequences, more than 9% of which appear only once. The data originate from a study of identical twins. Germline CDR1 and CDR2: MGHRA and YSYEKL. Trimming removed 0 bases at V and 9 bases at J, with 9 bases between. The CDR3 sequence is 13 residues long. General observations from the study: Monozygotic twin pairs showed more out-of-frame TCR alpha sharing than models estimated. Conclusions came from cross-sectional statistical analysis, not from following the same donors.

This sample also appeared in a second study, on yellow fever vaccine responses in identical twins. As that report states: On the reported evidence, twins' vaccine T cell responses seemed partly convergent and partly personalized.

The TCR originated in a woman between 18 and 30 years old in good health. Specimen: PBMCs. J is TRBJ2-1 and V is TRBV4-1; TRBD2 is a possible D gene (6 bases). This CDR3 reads CASSQDPGGEQFF. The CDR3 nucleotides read TGCGCCAGCAGCCAAGATCCCGGGGGTGAGCAGTTCTTC.